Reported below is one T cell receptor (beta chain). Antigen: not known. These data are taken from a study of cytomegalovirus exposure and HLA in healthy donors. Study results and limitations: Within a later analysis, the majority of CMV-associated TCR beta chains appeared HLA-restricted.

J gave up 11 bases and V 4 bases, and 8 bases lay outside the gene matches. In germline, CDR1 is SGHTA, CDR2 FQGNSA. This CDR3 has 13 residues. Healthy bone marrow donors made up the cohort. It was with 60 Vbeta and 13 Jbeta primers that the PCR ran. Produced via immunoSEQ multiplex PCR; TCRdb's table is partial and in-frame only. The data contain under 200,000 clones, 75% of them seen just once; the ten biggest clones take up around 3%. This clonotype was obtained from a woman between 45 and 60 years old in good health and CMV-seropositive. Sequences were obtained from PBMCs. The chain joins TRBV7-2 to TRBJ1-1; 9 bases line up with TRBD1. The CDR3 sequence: CASSWRQGGLAFF. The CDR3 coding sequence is TGTGCCAGCAGCTGGAGACAGGGGGGTTTGGCTTTCTTT.